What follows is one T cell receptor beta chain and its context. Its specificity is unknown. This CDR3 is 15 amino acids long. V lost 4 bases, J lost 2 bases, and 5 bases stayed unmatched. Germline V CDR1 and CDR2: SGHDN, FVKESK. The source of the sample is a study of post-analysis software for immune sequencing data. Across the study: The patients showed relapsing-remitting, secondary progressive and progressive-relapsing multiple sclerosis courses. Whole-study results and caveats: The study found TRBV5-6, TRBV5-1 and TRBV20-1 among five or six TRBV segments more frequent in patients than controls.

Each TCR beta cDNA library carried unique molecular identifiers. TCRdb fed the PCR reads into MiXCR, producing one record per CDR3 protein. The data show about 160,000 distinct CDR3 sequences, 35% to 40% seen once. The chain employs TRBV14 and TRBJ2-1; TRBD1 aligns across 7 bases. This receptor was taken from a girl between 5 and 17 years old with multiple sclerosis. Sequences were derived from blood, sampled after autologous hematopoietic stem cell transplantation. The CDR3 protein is CASSLLGQTYNEQFF. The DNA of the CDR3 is TGTGCCAGCAGCCTACTGGGACAGACCTACAATGAGCAGTTCTTC. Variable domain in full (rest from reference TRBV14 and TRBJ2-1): EAGVTQFPSHSVIEKGQTVTLRCDPISGHDNLYWYRRVMGKEIKFLLHFVKESKQDESGMPNNRFLAERTGGTYSTLKVQPAELEDSGVYFCASSLLGQTYNEQFFGPGTRLTVL.